This T cell receptor beta chain was found in a study of response to subunit inactivated influenza vaccine. The CDR3 totals 12 residues. The germline V gene has CDR1 DFQATT and CDR2 SNEGSKA (reference sequence). After removal of 6 bases from V and 4 bases from J, the junction contained 3 bases not matched to a gene. In TCRdb, the RT-PCR reads were re-called with MiXCR into one record per CDR3 protein. In the table there are around 570,000 distinct CDR3 sequences, 11% of which are singletons. The sample was also linked to a second study, of T cells expressing NK-cell markers. That paper states: The authors generated TCR beta cDNA through 5'RACE template switching with UMIs. Investigators obtained TCR beta repertoires from sorted CD3+CD56+NKG2C+, CD3+CD56+NKG2C- and CD3+CD56-NKG2C+ T cells. In several experiments, sorting was restricted to alpha-beta TCR T cells by an anti-gamma-delta TCR antibody. As a fraction of CD8+ T cells, dominant NKG2C+ clonotypes reached about 1.0-8% in six donors.

The receptor's source is a man aged 50-59 years who received an inactivated influenza vaccine. The material was PBMCs from blood, obtained on the day of vaccination. This chain uses TRBV20-1 with TRBJ2-1; 7 bases are shared with TRBD1. CDR3 amino acids: CSARGQYNEQFF. The CDR3 DNA reads TGCAGTGCCAGGGGACAGTACAATGAGCAGTTCTTC.